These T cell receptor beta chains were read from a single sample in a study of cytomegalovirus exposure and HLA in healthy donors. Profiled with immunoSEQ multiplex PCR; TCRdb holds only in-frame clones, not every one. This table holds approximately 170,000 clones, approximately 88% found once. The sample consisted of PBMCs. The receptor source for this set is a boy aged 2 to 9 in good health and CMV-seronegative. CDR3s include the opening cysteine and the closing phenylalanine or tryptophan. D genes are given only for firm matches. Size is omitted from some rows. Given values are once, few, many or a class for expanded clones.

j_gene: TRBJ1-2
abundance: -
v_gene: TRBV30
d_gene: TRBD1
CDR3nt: TGTGCCTGGAGTCCCGGACAGGCGGGCTACACCTTC
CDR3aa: CAWSPGQAGYTF

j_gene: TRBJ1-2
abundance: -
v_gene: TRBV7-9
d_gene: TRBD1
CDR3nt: TGTGCCAGCAGCTTACCTGGACAGGGGGCGCAAGGCTACACCTTC
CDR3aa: CASSLPGQGAQGYTF

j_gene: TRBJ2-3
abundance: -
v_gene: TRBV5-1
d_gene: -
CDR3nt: TGCGCCAGCAGCTTGGATATGGATACGCAGTATTTT
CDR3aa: CASSLDMDTQYF

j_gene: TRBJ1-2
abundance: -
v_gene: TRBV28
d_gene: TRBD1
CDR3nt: TGTGCCAGCAGTTTAGACAGGGGGGACTATGGCTACACCTTC
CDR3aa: CASSLDRGDYGYTF

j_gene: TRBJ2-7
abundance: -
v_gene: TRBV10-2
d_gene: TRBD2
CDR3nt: TGCGCCAGCAGTGAGTCGGGGGGGGAGCTGGACGAGCAGTACTTC
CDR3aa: CASSESGGELDEQYF

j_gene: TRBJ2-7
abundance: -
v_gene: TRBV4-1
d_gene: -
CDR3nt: TGCGCCAGCAGCCAGCCCGGACTTGGGACTGGCTACGAGCAGTACTTC
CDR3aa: CASSQPGLGTGYEQYF

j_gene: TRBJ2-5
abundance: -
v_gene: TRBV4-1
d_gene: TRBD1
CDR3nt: TGCGCCAGCAGCCAAAGGGGACAGGCCGGGGAGCAGTACTTC
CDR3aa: CASSQRGQAGEQYF

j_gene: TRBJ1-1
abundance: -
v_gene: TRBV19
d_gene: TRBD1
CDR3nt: TGTGCCAGTAGGAACAGGGGTACTGAAGCTTTCTTT
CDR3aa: CASRNRGTEAFF

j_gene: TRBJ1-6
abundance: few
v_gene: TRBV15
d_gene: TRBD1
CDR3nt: TGTGCCACCAGCCGGATACAGGGGCTTGGGTCACCCCTCCACTTT
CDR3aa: CATSRIQGLGSPLHF

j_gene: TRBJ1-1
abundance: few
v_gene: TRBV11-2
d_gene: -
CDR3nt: TGTGCCAGCAGCTTCCGCCAGGCGGAAGCTTTCTTT
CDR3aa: CASSFRQAEAFF

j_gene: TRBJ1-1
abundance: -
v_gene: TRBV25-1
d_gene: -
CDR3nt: TGTGCCAGCAGTTTCGGGAGCCCCATGAACACTGAAGCTTTCTTT
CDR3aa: CASSFGSPMNTEAFF

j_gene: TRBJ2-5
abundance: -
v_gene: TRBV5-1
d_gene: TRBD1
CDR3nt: TGCGCCAGCAGAGAGGGGACAGGGGGGCAAGAGACCCAGTACTTC
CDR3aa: CASREGTGGQETQYF

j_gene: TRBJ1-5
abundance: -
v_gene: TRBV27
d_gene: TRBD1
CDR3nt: TGTGCCAGCGGGGGGACAGGCCTCTCCCAGCATTTT
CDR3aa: CASGGTGLSQHF

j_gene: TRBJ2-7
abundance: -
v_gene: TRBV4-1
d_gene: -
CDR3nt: TGCGCCAGCAGCCAAGATTTTCCAGGGGCGACCTACGAGCAGTACTTC
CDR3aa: CASSQDFPGATYEQYF

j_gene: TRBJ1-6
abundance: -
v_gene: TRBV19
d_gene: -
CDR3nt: TGTGCCAGTAGTATGGGTTCCTGGACAGCCCCGAGCTCCTATAATTCACCCCTCCACTTT
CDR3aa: CASSMGSWTAPSSYNSPLHF

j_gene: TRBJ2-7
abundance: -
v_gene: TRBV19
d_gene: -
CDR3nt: TGTGCCAGTCGGGGTGCTCACGGGTACGAGCAGTACTTC
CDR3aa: CASRGAHGYEQYF

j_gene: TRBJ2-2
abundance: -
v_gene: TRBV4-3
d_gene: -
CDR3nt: TGCGCCAGCAGCTTCGACAGCACCGGGGAGCTGTTTTTT
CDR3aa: CASSFDSTGELFF

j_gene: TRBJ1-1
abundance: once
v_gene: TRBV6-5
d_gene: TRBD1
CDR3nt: TGTGCCAGCGAGGGGACAGGGGCCACTGAAGCTTTCTTT
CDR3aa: CASEGTGATEAFF

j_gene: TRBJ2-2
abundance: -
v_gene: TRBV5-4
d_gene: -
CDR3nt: TGTGCCAGCAGCTTTTCCGGGTCTTGGACCGGGGAGCTGTTTTTT
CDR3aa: CASSFSGSWTGELFF

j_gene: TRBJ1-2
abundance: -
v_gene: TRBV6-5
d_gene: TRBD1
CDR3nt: TGTGCCAGCAGTTACGGGGCAGGGGGCGATTATGGCTACACCTTC
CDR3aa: CASSYGAGGDYGYTF

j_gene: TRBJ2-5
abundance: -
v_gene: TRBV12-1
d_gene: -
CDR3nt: TGTGCCAGCAGCTTACTAAACAGGGGGTCGGGGACCCAGTACTTC
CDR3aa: CASSLLNRGSGTQYF

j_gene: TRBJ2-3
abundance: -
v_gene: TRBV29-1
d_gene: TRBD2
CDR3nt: TGCAGCGTGGGGGGGATTATGACAGATACGCAGTATTTT
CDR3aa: CSVGGIMTDTQYF

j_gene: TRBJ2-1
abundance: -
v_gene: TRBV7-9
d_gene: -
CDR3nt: TGTGCCAGCAGCTTCATCAGTAGAGGGAGTGATGAGCAGTTCTTC
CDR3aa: CASSFISRGSDEQFF

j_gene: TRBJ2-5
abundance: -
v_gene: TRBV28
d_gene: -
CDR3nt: TGTGCCAGCAGGATCGGGGTTCGAGAGACCCAGTACTTC
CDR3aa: CASRIGVRETQYF

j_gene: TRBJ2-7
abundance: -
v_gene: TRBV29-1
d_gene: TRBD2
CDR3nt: TGCAGCGTTGAAGCACCCAGCGGGAGAGTGTACGAGCAGTACTTC
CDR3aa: CSVEAPSGRVYEQYF

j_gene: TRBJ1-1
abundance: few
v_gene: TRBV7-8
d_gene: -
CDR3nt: TGTGCCAGCACCCAACGACATTCCACTGAAGCTTTCTTT
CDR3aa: CASTQRHSTEAFF

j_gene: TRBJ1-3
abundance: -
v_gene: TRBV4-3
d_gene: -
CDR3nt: TGCGCCAGCAGCCAAGATTGGGGGGTGGTGGGAAACACCATATATTTT
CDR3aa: CASSQDWGVVGNTIYF

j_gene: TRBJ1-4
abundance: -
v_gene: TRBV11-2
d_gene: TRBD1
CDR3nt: TGTGCCAGCAGCACCCCCGGGACAGGGAATGAAAAACTGTTTTTT
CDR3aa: CASSTPGTGNEKLFF

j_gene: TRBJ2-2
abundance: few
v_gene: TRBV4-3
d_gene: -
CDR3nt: TGCGCCAGCAGCCAAGGGCCCCACACCGGGGAGCTGTTTTTT
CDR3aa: CASSQGPHTGELFF

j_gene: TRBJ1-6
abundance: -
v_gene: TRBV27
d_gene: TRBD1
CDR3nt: TGTGCCAGCGGCCCCCGTGGACAGGGCAGATCACCCCTCCACTTT
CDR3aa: CASGPRGQGRSPLHF

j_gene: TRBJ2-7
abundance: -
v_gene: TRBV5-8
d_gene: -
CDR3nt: TGTGCCAGCATCGTGGGCCCTGGGTCCTACGAGCAGTACTTC
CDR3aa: CASIVGPGSYEQYF

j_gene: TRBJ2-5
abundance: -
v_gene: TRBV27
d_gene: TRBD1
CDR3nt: TGTGCCAGCAGCCCGCTAACAGGGGGCGACGAAGAGACCCAGTACTTC
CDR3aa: CASSPLTGGDEETQYF

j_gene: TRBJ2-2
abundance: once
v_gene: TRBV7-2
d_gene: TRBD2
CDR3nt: TGTGCCAGCAGCTTAAGGGGCGCGGGAGACGGGGAGCTGTTTTTT
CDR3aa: CASSLRGAGDGELFF

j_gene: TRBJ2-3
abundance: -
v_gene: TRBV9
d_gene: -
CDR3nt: TGTGCCAGCAGCGTAGAGGTAGAGGTCACAGATACGCAGTATTTT
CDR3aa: CASSVEVEVTDTQYF

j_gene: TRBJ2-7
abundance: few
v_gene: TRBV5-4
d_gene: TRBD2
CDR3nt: TGTGCCAGCAGCTTCACTAGCGGCACCGCCTACGAGCAGTACTTC
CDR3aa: CASSFTSGTAYEQYF

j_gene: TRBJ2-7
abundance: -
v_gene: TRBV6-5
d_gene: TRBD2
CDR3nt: TGTGCCAGCAGTTACTCGTGGGAGGGTGGGTACGAGCAGTACTTC
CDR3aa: CASSYSWEGGYEQYF

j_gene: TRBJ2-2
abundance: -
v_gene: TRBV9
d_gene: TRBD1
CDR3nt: TGTGCCAGCAGCTCCAGGGGGCTGGCGGCCGGGGAGCTGTTTTTT
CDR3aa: CASSSRGLAAGELFF

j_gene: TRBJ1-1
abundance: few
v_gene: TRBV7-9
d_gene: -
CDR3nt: TGTTCCAGCCAAGCCGGGACTGGACGATCGAACACTGAAGCTTTCTTT
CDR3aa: CSSQAGTGRSNTEAFF

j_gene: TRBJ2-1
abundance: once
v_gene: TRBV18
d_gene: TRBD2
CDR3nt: TGTGCCAGCTCACCCCCCGGACTAGCGGGGAACTACAATGAGCAGTTCTTC
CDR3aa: CASSPPGLAGNYNEQFF

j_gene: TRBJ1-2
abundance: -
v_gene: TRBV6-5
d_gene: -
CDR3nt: TGTGCCAGCAGTTACAAGGGCCCGGGGTATGGCTACACCTTC
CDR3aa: CASSYKGPGYGYTF

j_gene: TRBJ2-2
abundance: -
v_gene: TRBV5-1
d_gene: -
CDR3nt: TGCGCCAGCAGCTTACCAGATAACACCGGGGAGCTGTTTTTT
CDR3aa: CASSLPDNTGELFF

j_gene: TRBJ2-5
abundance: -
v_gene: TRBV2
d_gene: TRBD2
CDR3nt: TGTGCCAGCAGTACTAGCGGGGAGACCCAGTACTTC
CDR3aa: CASSTSGETQYF

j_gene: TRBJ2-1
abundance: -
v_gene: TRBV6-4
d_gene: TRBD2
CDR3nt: TGTGCCAGCAGTCCAACCTCCCGACTAGCAAGCTCCTACAATGAGCAGTTCTTC
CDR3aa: CASSPTSRLASSYNEQFF

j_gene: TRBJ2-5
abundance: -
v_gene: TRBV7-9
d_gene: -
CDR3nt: TGTGCCAGCAGTAAGGACAACCAAGAGACCCAGTACTTC
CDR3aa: CASSKDNQETQYF

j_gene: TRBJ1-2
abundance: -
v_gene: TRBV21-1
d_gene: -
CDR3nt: TGTGCCAGCAGCAAAGGTGAGAGGGAGGGCTATGGCTACACCTTC
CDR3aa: CASSKGEREGYGYTF

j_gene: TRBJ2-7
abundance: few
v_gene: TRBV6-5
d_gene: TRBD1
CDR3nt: TGTGCCAGCAGTAACGACAGGGTCTCCTACGAGCAGTACTTC
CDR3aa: CASSNDRVSYEQYF

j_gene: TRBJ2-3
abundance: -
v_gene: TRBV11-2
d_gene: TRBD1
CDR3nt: TGTGCCAGCAGCTTAAGGGGGACAGGGGGGCCCACAATCACAGATACGCAGTATTTT
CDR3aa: CASSLRGTGGPTITDTQYF

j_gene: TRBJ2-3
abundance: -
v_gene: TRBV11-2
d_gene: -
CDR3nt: TGTGCCAGCAGCTTAGAGGGCAGTAGATTAACAGATACGCAGTATTTT
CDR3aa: CASSLEGSRLTDTQYF

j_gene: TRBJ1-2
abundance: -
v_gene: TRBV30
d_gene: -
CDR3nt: TGTGCCTGGAGATTACTAGAGGGCTACACCTTC
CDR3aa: CAWRLLEGYTF

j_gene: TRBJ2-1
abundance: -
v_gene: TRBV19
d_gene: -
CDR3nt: TGTGCCAGTAGTATTGGGGGGTACAATGAGCAGTTCTTC
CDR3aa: CASSIGGYNEQFF

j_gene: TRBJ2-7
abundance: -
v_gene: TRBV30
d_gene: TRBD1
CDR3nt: TGTGCCTGGAGCGGAAAGGGACAGGGGAAATACGAGCAGTACTTC
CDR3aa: CAWSGKGQGKYEQYF

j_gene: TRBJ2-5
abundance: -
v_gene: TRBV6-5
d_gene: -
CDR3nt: TGTGCCAGCAGTTACGGCAGCCAAGAGACCCAGTACTTC
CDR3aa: CASSYGSQETQYF

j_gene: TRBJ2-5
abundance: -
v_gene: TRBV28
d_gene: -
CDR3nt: TGTGCCAGCAGTTCCGGAGGGGGGGGCCAAGAGACCCAGTACTTC
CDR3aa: CASSSGGGGQETQYF

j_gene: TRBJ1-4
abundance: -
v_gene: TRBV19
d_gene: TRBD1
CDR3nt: TGTGCCAGTAGGGACAGGGGATATGAAAAACTGTTTTTT
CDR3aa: CASRDRGYEKLFF